The present T cell receptor beta chain was sequenced within a study of CD8+ T cells in alopecia areata. Across the study: Percent of scalp involved defined treated patients' severity scores.

Sequencing templates came from extracted RNA that was reverse transcribed into cDNA. TCRdb keeps only in-frame clones here, not all; method: immunoSEQ multiplex PCR. The data hold fewer than 250,000 clones, with around two fifths observed a single time. The sample's treatment: oral pan-JAK inhibitor, 5-10 mg twice daily. Peripheral blood and lesional scalp punch biopsies came from alopecia areata patients. This TCR came from a human donor with alopecia areata. Specimen: CD4+ T cells sorted from blood, collected between weeks 30 and 35, from a patient treated with tofacitinib.

This CDR3 reads CSVTGTSVKETQYF. CDR3 coding DNA: TGCAGCGTGACCGGGACTAGCGTAAAAGAGACCCAGTACTTC. This chain uses TRBV29-1 with TRBJ2-5, with 10 bases lining up with TRBD2. Germline V lookup: CDR1 SQVTM, CDR2 ANQGSEA. Unmatched junction bases numbered 7, after V lost 6 bases and J lost 3 bases. The CDR3 has 14 amino acids.